Each of the 16 T cell receptor beta chains below was sequenced from the same sample in a study of glioma-infiltrating T cells. The iRepertoire nested amplicon-rescue multiplex PCR amplified TCR alpha and beta CDR3s from RNA. MiXCR was run by TCRdb on the multiplex PCR reads, yielding one entry per CDR3 protein. Altogether more than 300,000 distinct CDR3 sequences are present, roughly 41% being singletons, with the ten largest covering about 11%. Sequenced: glioma tissue, nonneoplastic brain tissue, or PBMCs (not recorded which). The receptor source for this set is a human donor with low-grade glioma or glioblastoma, undergoing nonglioma brain surgery, or in good health (not recorded which).

This clonotype came up a few times. This chain connects TRBV12-3 or TRBV12-4 to TRBJ2-3, with D perhaps matching TRBD2 (6 bases). Trimming removed 6 bases from V and 3 bases from J, with 16 bases in between. The CDR3 is 15 residues long. The CDR3 here is CASSLGGPLTDTQYF. The DNA for the CDR3 is TGTGCCAGCAGCTTGGGAGGCCCCCTTACAGATACGCAGTATTTT.

The CDR3 DNA sequence: TGCAGTGCTAGAGATATGGCAGGGGGTACATACGAGCAGTACTTC. Translated, it gives CSARDMAGGTYEQYF. The genes are TRBV20-1 and TRBJ2-7, with TRBD1 identical over 7 bases. This CDR3 comprises 15 residues. Germline V CDR1 and CDR2: DFQATT, SNEGSKA (reference sequence). The junction had 9 bases not matched to a gene; V was cut back by 0 bases and J by 4 bases.

Details on this clonotype: As the CDR3 is not closed by the conserved phenylalanine or tryptophan, this likely results from a read error. This chain joins TRBV28 and TRBJ2-5, with 10 bases aligning to TRBD1. Trimming removed 6 bases from V and 5 bases from J; junction bases left unmatched: 9. The CDR3 consists of 15 residues. Germline V gives CDR1 MDHEN, CDR2 SYDVKM. The CDR3 DNA reads as TGTGCCAGCAGCGCGGGACAGGGGAAAAGGGAGACCCAGTACATC. The encoded protein is CASSAGQGKRETQYI.

A single count supports this clonotype. The chain carries TRBV7-3 and TRBJ2-1, with D unclear. Germline lookup yields CDR1 SGHTA and CDR2 FQGTGA. V gave up 8 bases and J gave up 6 bases, with 17 bases separating them. This CDR3 comprises 14 residues. The CDR3 spells CASSWSSGGNEQFF. CDR3 DNA sequence: TGTGCCAGCTCGTGGTCGTCGGGTGGCAATGAGCAGTTCTTC.

This clonotype came up many times. V usage is TRBV20-1 and J usage is TRBJ2-1, with TRBD2 identical over 11 bases. This CDR3 is built from 17 residues. CDR1 and CDR2 from the germline V gene are DFQATT and SNEGSKA (reference sequence). With 0 bases clipped from V and 9 bases from J, the junction kept 13 bases outside the gene matches. The CDR3 coding sequence is TGCAGTGCTAGAGATGTTAGCGGGAGGGCCGAAGGGAGTGAGCAGTTCTTC. This gives the protein CSARDVSGRAEGSEQFF.

The gene calls are TRBV5-1 and TRBJ2-1; 8 bases agree with TRBD2. Unmatched junction bases numbered 13, after V lost 8 bases and J lost 3 bases. The CDR3 consists of 16 residues. Germline CDR1 is SGHRS and CDR2 is YFSETQ. The CDR3: CARSNVREVLYNEQFF. CDR3 bases: TGCGCCAGAAGCAATGTGCGGGAGGTCCTCTACAATGAGCAGTTCTTC.

The DNA of the CDR3 is TGCAGTGCTTGGGACTCGGCGGGGGAGCCCCAGCATTTT. This gives the protein CSAWDSAGEPQHF. The chain couples TRBV20-1 to TRBJ1-5; maybe TRBD1 (5 bases). This CDR3 region has 13 residues. Germline V gene lookup returns CDR1 DFQATT and CDR2 SNEGSKA (reference sequence). V lost 5 bases and J 8 bases, leaving 16 bases between the germline ends.

Points on this clonotype: A much larger clone sits a single nucleotide away, making a read error possible. The chain links TRBV28 to TRBJ2-1; possibly TRBD2 for D (5 bases). Germline V lookup: CDR1 MDHEN, CDR2 SYDVKM. The CDR3 sequence is 13 residues long. The CDR3 reads CANPLVVYNEKFF. The CDR3 DNA follows: TGTGCCAACCCACTAGTTGTCTACAATGAGAAGTTCTTC.

This clonotype came up many times. Mismatch with germline at one junction end may stem from a read error. The V and J genes are TRBV4-3 and TRBJ1-2; 9 nucleotides line up with TRBD1. Germline CDR1 and CDR2: LGHNA and YSLEER. This CDR3 region has 13 residues. The CDR3 reads CASSQDRGYGYTF. CDR3 in DNA: TGTGCCAGCAGTCAGGACAGGGGCTATGGCTACACCTTC.

Remarks on this clonotype: A read error may produce the germline difference seen at one junction end. This chain joins TRBV7-6 and TRBJ2-3; D is uncertain. The CDR3 spans 14 residues. Germline-derived CDR1 and CDR2 are SGHVS and FNYEAQ. This CDR3 is CASSLVGGIDTQYF. The CDR3 nucleotides read TGTGCTAGCAGCTTAGTAGGCGGTATAGATACGCAGTATTTT.

On this clonotype itself: This may be a read error: a much more frequent sequence differs by one nucleotide. The gene calls are TRBV27 and TRBJ2-5; a possible D gene is TRBD2 (5 bases). The germline CDR1 and CDR2 sequences are MNHEY and SMNVEV (reference sequence). CDR3 length: 18 amino acids. DNA of the CDR3: TGTGCCAGCAGCGGTGGGAGCGGCGGTGCGGTTCGGCAAGAGACCAAGTACTTC. This codes for CASSGGSGGAVRQETKYF.

The rearrangement uses TRBV10-3 and TRBJ2-3; D possibly matches TRBD1 or TRBD2 (5 bases each). V was shortened by 0 bases and J by 5 bases, with 18 bases between the two germline ends. Germline lookup yields CDR1 ENHRY and CDR2 SYGVKD. This CDR3 region has 17 residues. The CDR3 is CAISESGSGTRKDTQYF. The CDR3 DNA reads as TGTGCCATCAGTGAGTCCGGTTCGGGGACCAGGAAAGATACGCAGTATTTT.

This clonotype occurred many times. The chain carries TRBV7-2 and TRBJ2-7; D remains ambiguous. The ends were cut back, 1 base at V and 0 bases at J, with 4 bases in the middle. Germline CDR1 SGHTA, CDR2 FQGNSA. The CDR3 sequence is 13 residues long. The CDR3: CASSLGNSYEQYF. CDR3 DNA: TGTGCCAGCAGCTTAGGGAACTCCTACGAGCAGTACTTC.

There are many counts of this clonotype. In nucleotides, the CDR3 is TGTGCCAGCAGCTTAACAGGGGATCCCTACGAGCAGTACTTC. Translation gives CASSLTGDPYEQYF. The chain links TRBV7-9 to TRBJ2-7; 7 bases align to TRBD1. V gave up 2 bases and J gave up 2 bases; unmatched junction bases: 3. This CDR3 is built from 14 residues. Germline loops: CDR1 SEHNR, CDR2 FQNEAQ (reference sequence).

With regard to this clonotype: This could be a read error, since a much larger clone is one nucleotide away. This chain uses TRBV28 with TRBJ1-5, with TRBD1 identical over 8 bases. The V gene's germline CDR1 is MDHEN and CDR2 SYDVKM. The CDR3 contains 13 residues. CDR3 loop: CASSSWTGKPQRF. DNA for the CDR3: TGTGCCAGCAGTTCGTGGACAGGGAAGCCCCAGCGTTTT. The whole variable domain, filled in from reference TRBV28 and TRBJ1-5, reads DVKVTQSSRYLVKRTGEKVFLECVQDMDHENMFWYRQDPGLGLRLIYFSYDVKMKEKGDIPEGYSVSREKKERFSLILESASTNQTSMYLCASSSWTGKPQRFGDGTRLSIL.

The sample holds one count of this clonotype. CDR3 loop: CASRRHTGTSGRVTDYNEQFF. In DNA form, the CDR3 reads TGTGCCAGCAGGCGACACACCGGGACTAGCGGGAGGGTAACGGATTACAATGAGCAGTTCTTC. This chain joins TRBV27 and TRBJ2-1; 16 nucleotides agree with TRBD2. The CDR3 loop spans 21 amino acids. The V gene's germline CDR1 is MNHEY and CDR2 SMNVEV (reference sequence). Losses at the gene ends were 6 bases for V and 4 bases for J; bases not matched to a gene: 18.